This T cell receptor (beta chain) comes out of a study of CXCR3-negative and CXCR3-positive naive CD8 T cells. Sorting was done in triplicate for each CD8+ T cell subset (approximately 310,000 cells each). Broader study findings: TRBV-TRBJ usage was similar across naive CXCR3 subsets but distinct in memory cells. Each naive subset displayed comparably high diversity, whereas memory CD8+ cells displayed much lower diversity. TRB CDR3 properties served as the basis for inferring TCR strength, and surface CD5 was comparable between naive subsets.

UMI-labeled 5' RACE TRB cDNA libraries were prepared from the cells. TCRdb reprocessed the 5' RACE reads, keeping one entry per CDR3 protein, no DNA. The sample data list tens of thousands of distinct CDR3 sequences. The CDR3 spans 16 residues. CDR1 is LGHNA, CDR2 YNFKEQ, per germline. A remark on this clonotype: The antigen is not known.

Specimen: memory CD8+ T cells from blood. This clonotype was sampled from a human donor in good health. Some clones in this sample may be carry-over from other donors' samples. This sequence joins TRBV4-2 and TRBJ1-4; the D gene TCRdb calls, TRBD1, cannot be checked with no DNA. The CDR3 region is CASSQEAGTGNEKLFF.